This T cell receptor (beta chain) was identified during a study of T cell responses to AZD1222 COVID-19 vaccine. General observations from the study: Rises in breadth and depth of Spike-specific TCRs came after two AZD1222 doses. Recipients of AZD1222 seropositive at baseline numbered only 5 or 6.

Of note for this clone: As yet, its antigen is unknown.

Germline CDR1 and CDR2: LGHNT and FRNRAP. Trimming left V 5 bases short and J 3 bases short, with 8 bases between. This CDR3 is built from 13 residues. Produced via immunoSEQ multiplex PCR; TCRdb's table is partial and in-frame only. Of 130,000 or so clones listed, approximately 94% are singletons. The V and J genes are TRBV12-5 and TRBJ2-1, with D possibly TRBD2 on 5 matching bases. This receptor was obtained from an adult in good health. This sample comprised peripheral blood, obtained on day 0 of AZD1222 vaccination. CDR3: CASGLAGYNEQFF. CDR3 sequence (DNA): TGTGCTAGTGGTCTAGCCGGCTACAATGAGCAGTTCTTC.